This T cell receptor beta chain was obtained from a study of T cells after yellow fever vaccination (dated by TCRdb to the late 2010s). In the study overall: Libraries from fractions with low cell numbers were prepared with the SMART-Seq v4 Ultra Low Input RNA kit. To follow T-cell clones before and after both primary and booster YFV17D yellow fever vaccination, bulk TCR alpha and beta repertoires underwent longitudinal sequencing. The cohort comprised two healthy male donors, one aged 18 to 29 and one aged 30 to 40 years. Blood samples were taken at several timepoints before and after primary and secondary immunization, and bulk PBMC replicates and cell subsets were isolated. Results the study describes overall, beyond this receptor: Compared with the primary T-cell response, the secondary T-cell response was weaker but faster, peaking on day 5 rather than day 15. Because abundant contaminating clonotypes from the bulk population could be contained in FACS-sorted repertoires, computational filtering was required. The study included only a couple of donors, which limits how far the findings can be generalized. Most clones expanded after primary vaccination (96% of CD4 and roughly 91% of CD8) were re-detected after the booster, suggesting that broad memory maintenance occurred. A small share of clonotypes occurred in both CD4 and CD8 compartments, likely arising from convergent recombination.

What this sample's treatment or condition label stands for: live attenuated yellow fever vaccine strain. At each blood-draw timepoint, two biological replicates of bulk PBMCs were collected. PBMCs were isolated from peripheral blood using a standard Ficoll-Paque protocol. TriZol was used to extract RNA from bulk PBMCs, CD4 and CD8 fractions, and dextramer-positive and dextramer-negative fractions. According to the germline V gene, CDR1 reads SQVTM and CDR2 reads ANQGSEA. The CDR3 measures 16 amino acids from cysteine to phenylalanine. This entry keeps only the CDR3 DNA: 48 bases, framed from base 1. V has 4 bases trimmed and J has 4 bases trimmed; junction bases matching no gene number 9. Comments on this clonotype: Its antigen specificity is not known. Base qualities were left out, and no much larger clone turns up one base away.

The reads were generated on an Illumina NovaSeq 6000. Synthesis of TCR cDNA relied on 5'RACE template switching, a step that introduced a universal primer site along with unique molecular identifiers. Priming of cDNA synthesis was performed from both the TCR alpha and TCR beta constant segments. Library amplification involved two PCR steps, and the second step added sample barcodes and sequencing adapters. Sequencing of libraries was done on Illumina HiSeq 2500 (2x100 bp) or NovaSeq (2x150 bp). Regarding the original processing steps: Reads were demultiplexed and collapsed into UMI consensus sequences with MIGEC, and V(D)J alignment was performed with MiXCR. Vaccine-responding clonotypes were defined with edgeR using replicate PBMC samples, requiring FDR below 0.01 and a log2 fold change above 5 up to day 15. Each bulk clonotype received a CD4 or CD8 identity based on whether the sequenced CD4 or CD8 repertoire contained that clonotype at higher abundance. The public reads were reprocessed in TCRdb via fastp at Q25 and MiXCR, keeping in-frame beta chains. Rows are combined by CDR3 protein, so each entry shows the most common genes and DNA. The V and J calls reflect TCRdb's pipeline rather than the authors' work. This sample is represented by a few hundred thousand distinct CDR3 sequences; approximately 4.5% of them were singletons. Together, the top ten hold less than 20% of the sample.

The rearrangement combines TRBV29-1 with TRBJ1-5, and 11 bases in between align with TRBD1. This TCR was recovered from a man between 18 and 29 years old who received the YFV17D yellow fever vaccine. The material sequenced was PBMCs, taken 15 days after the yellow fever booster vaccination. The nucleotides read TGCAGCGTTGGGACCCCGGGACAGGGGGAAAATCAGCCCCAGCATTTT. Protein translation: CSVGTPGQGENQPQHF.